One and the same sample provided the 21 T cell receptor beta chains below, sequenced in a study of cytomegalovirus exposure and HLA in healthy donors. The PCR was carried out with 60 Vbeta primers and 13 Jbeta primers. The table came from immunoSEQ multiplex PCR; TCRdb's copy has only in-frame clones and leaves some out. The data show about 130,000 clones, 80% seen once. Input material: PBMCs. These receptors all come from a male donor in good health and CMV-seronegative.

This chain connects TRBV29-1 to TRBJ2-7; 9 bases are shared with TRBD1. There are 13 residues in the CDR3. Germline lookup yields CDR1 SQVTM and CDR2 ANQGSEA. V trimming: 8 bases; J trimming: 3 bases; junction bases outside the gene matches: 8. The CDR3 here is CSTTGQGVYEQYF. DNA of the CDR3: TGCAGCACGACGGGACAGGGTGTCTACGAGCAGTACTTC.

The CDR3 is CASRTSGGLSNTGELFF. The CDR3 nucleotides are TGTGCCAGCCGGACTAGCGGGGGGCTTTCGAACACCGGGGAGCTGTTTTTT. V gene TRBV19 combines with J gene TRBJ2-2; TRBD2 matches 14 bases. From germline, CDR1 is LNHDA and CDR2 SQIVND (reference sequence). V dropped 9 bases and J dropped 0; count of bases not matched to a gene: 6. The CDR3 length is 17 residues.

Here the CDR3 DNA reads TGTGCCAGCAGCTTTTCTAGGGGGCAGAGAGGTGAAAAACTGTTTTTT. Translating it yields CASSFSRGQRGEKLFF. V and J are TRBV7-8 and TRBJ1-4; 7 bases align to TRBD1. The V and J ends lost 3 bases and 7 bases, in that order; junction bases with no gene match: 11. CDR1 is SGHVS and CDR2 is FQNEAQ in the germline V gene. This CDR3 has 16 amino acids.

V usage is TRBV5-1 and J usage is TRBJ2-5, with 7 positions matching TRBD1. The junction had 3 bases not matched to a gene; V was cut back by 4 bases and J by 0 bases. The CDR3 runs 14 residues. The germline CDR1 and CDR2 sequences are SGHRS and YFSETQ. The CDR3 here is CASSMGTDQETQYF. For the CDR3, the DNA is TGCGCCAGCAGCATGGGGACAGACCAAGAGACCCAGTACTTC.

This chain joins TRBV28 and TRBJ2-1; 9 positions agree with TRBD2. Germline CDR1 is MDHEN and CDR2 is SYDVKM. The CDR3 extends over 14 amino acids. V was clipped by 7 bases and J by 8 bases; unmatched bases: 9. This chain's CDR3 is CASTLGLAPDEQFF. CDR3 nucleotide sequence: TGTGCCAGCACCCTAGGACTAGCGCCGGATGAGCAGTTCTTC.

The chain combines TRBV11-2 with TRBJ2-3; the D gene is possibly TRBD2 (5 bases). V was clipped by 3 bases and J by 3 bases, with 13 bases between them. The CDR3 extends over 15 amino acids. Per germline, CDR1 SGHAT and CDR2 FQNNGV. The CDR3 here is CASSLGVVETDTQYF. CDR3 nucleotides: TGTGCCAGCAGCTTGGGAGTGGTCGAGACAGATACGCAGTATTTT.

The chain joins TRBV11-2 to TRBJ1-4, with D possibly being TRBD1 (5 bases). Trimming took 2 bases from V and 7 from J, leaving 17 bases between them. There are 16 residues in the CDR3. Germline CDR1 SGHAT, CDR2 FQNNGV. CDR3 region: CASSLQGWGVTEKLFF. DNA for the CDR3: TGTGCCAGCAGCTTACAGGGTTGGGGGGTGACTGAAAAACTGTTTTTT.

The genes are TRBV10-1 and TRBJ2-6; D unclear. The CDR3 runs 14 residues. CDR1 WNHNN and CDR2 SYGVQD come from the germline V gene (reference sequence). Trimming took off 7 bases at V and 2 bases at J, with 9 bases between the two ends. The CDR3 reads CASKYSPGANVLTF. For the CDR3, the DNA is TGCGCCAGCAAATACAGCCCTGGGGCCAACGTCCTGACTTTC.

The rearrangement links TRBV5-1 to TRBJ2-5; 8 bases align to TRBD2. Per germline, CDR1 SGHRS and CDR2 YFSETQ. The CDR3 totals 16 residues. V gave up 0 bases and J gave up 4 bases; unmatched junction bases: 8. The CDR3 region is CASSLASGSTGETQYF. The CDR3 bases are TGCGCCAGCAGCTTGGCCAGCGGGAGCACGGGAGAGACCCAGTACTTC.

This chain links TRBV9 with TRBJ1-6, with 11 bases fitting TRBD1. The CDR3 runs to 14 residues. Germline values: CDR1 SGDLS, CDR2 YYNGEE. The J segment lost 7 bases and the V segment lost 7 bases, leaving 4 bases of the junction unmatched. In DNA form, the CDR3 reads TGTGCCAGCGGTCGGGACAGGGGGAATTCACCCCTCCACTTT. Its protein is CASGRDRGNSPLHF. The full variable domain, its missing parts supplied by reference TRBV9 and TRBJ1-6, is DSGVTQTPKHLITATGQRVTLRCSPRSGDLSVYWYQQSLDQGLQFLIQYYNGEERAKGNILERFSAQQFPDLHSELNLSSLELGDSALYFCASGRDRGNSPLHFGNGTRLTVT.

The chain is built from TRBV13 and TRBJ1-2; TRBD1 aligns across 8 bases. V dropped 6 bases and J dropped 7; count of bases not matched to a gene: 4. Germline assignment: CDR1 PRHDT and CDR2 FYEKMQ (reference sequence). The CDR3 is 12 residues long. The CDR3 DNA reads as TGTGCCAGCAGGCAGGGGGCAGTTGGCTACACCTTC. Amino acid sequence: CASRQGAVGYTF.

J is TRBJ2-1 and V is TRBV30, with TRBD1 as a possible D gene (6 bases). Looked up from germline, CDR1 is GTSNPN and CDR2 is SVGIG (reference sequence). V lost 7 bases to trimming and J lost 5 bases, with 15 bases between them. CDR3 length: 13 amino acids. The CDR3 bases are TGTGCCTCCTACAGGGTCAAGAACAATGAGCAGTTCTTC. This sequence encodes CASYRVKNNEQFF.

The V call is TRBV2, the J call TRBJ2-2; 8 bases align to TRBD2. V shed 8 bases, J shed 0 bases, and the junction held 2 bases outside the gene matches. The CDR3 is made up of 14 amino acids. Germline V lookup: CDR1 SNHLY, CDR2 FYNNEI. The DNA of the CDR3 is TGTGCCAGCCGGGAGGGCGCGAACACCGGGGAGCTGTTTTTT. Translating it yields CASREGANTGELFF.

The V call is TRBV5-4, the J call TRBJ2-2, with D unresolved. V was trimmed by 0 bases and J by 6 bases, leaving 3 bases between them. CDR3 size: 12 residues. Germline-derived CDR1 and CDR2 are SGHNT and YYREEE (reference sequence). The CDR3 loop is CASSLVAGELFF. In nucleotides, the CDR3 is TGTGCCAGCAGCTTGGTCGCCGGGGAGCTGTTTTTT.

CDR3 protein: CASSEIHGEAFWEQYF. CDR3 nucleotide sequence: TGTGCCAGCAGTGAGATACACGGGGAAGCGTTTTGGGAGCAGTACTTC. The chain has TRBV6-1 and TRBJ2-7; tentative D call: TRBD2 (5 bases). CDR1 is MNHNS, CDR2 SASEGT, per germline. V was shortened by 3 bases and J by 7 bases, with 22 bases between the two germline ends. The CDR3 runs 16 residues.

CDR3 sequence: CASSQGRHGAPGTF. For the CDR3, the DNA is TGCGCCAGCAGCCAAGGTCGTCATGGGGCGCCTGGCACCTTC. The chain is built from TRBV4-1 and TRBJ1-2, with D perhaps matching TRBD1 (5 bases). Germline V lookup: CDR1 MGHRA, CDR2 YSYEKL. V lost 1 base to trimming and J lost 13 bases, with 19 bases between them. The CDR3 runs to 14 residues.

The rearrangement joins TRBV6-5 to TRBJ2-5, with D maybe TRBD1 (6 bases). Germline V gives CDR1 MNHEY, CDR2 SVGAGI. The V gene lost 2 bases and the J gene lost 2 bases, with 12 bases spanning the gap. This CDR3 contains 15 residues. CDR3 amino acids: CASSYGRGSQETQYF. CDR3 bases: TGTGCCAGCAGTTACGGCAGGGGAAGTCAAGAGACCCAGTACTTC.

This chain connects TRBV7-2 to TRBJ1-3; a weak D match, TRBD1 (5 bases). This CDR3 is 14 amino acids long. Trimming took 7 bases from V and 3 from J, leaving 13 bases between them. The germline V gene encodes CDR1 SGHTA and CDR2 FQGNSA. The CDR3 here is CASNSGTFGNTIYF. For the CDR3, the DNA is TGTGCCAGCAACTCGGGGACTTTTGGAAACACCATATATTTT.

The chain uses TRBV7-9 and TRBJ2-7, with D perhaps matching TRBD2 (5 bases). Germline lookup yields CDR1 SEHNR and CDR2 FQNEAQ (reference sequence). V was pared by 4 bases and J by 2 bases, with 12 bases between. The CDR3 is 14 amino acids. The chain's CDR3 is CASSSKGSPYEQYF. CDR3 nucleotide sequence: TGTGCCAGCAGCTCGAAAGGGAGTCCCTACGAGCAGTACTTC. Supplemented by reference TRBV7-9 and TRBJ2-7, the full variable domain reads DTGVSQNPRHKITKRGQNVTFRCDPISEHNRLYWYRQTLGQGPEFLTYFQNEAQLEKSRLLSDRFSAERPKGSFSTLEIQRTEQGDSAMYLCASSSKGSPYEQYFGPGTRLTVT.

The V and J genes are TRBV6-4 and TRBJ2-1; 10 bases align to TRBD2. Per germline, CDR1 MRHNA and CDR2 SNTAGT. With 4 bases clipped from V and 3 bases from J, the junction kept 6 bases outside the gene matches. There are 16 residues in the CDR3. The CDR3 sequence: CASSATGTSVYNEQFF. CDR3 bases: TGTGCCAGCAGTGCCACCGGGACTAGCGTCTACAATGAGCAGTTCTTC.

This clone was seen a few times. This chain links TRBV28 with TRBJ1-1; maybe TRBD1 (5 bases). V shed 5 bases and J shed 3 bases, with 7 bases lying between them. Germline CDR1 MDHEN, CDR2 SYDVKM. This CDR3 contains 12 residues. CDR3 sequence reads: CASSPGYTEAFF. As DNA, the CDR3 is TGTGCCAGCAGTCCAGGGTACACTGAAGCTTTCTTT. Filled out from reference TRBV28 and TRBJ1-1, the complete variable domain reads DVKVTQSSRYLVKRTGEKVFLECVQDMDHENMFWYRQDPGLGLRLIYFSYDVKMKEKGDIPEGYSVSREKKERFSLILESASTNQTSMYLCASSPGYTEAFFGQGTRLTVV.